These 17 T cell receptor beta chains came from one sample sequenced in a study of metastatic and nonmetastatic thyroid tumors. Before thyroid surgery, none of the patients had received any treatment. TCRdb re-called the PCR reads through MiXCR. The sample has tens of thousands of clones, around 20% seen once. Sequencing was carried out using blood. Source of these receptors: a female donor with papillary thyroid cancer or a benign thyroid nodule (not recorded which). Some clones in this sample may be carry-over from other donors' samples.

By frequency in the sample, this clone is medium-sized. The chain joins TRBV6-2 or TRBV6-3 to TRBJ1-2; D uncertain. Trimming pared 4 bases from V and 5 bases from J, leaving 14 bases between. In germline, CDR1 is MNHEY, CDR2 SVGEGT. The CDR3 has 14 residues. CDR3: CASSSEVTRYGYTF. CDR3 coding DNA: TGTGCCAGCAGTTCAGAGGTGACCAGGTATGGCTACACCTTC.

This clone was found many times. The chain links TRBV5-1 to TRBJ2-7; D unresolved. Between the trimmed V and J ends, which lost 4 bases and 6 bases, there was a span of 11 bases. The length of the CDR3 is 12 residues. Germline values: CDR1 SGHRS, CDR2 YFSETQ. CDR3: CASSPAGSEQYF. The CDR3 DNA reads TGCGCCAGCAGCCCGGCCGGGTCCGAGCAGTACTTC.

This clone showed up many times. The gene calls are TRBV25-1 and TRBJ2-3; 8 nucleotides line up with TRBD2. The ends lost 5 bases at V and 5 bases at J; junction bases unmatched: 9. CDR3 length equals 15 residues. In germline, CDR1 is MGHDK, CDR2 SYGVNS. For the CDR3, the DNA is TGTGCCAGCAGTCAAAGCGGGAGTCCGGGAGATACGCAGTATTTT. Translating it yields CASSQSGSPGDTQYF.

This clone was counted many times. J is TRBJ2-3 and V is TRBV12-3 or TRBV12-4; 12 bases align to TRBD2. CDR3 length: 16 amino acids. Trimming cost V 5 bases and J 4 bases; bases outside gene matches: 7. CDR3 nucleotides: TGTGCCAGCAGTCCCTGGACTAGCGGGAACGCAGATACGCAGTATTTT. Its protein product is CASSPWTSGNADTQYF.

This clone showed up just once. The V gene is TRBV20-1, the J gene TRBJ1-1, with D possibly being TRBD1 (5 bases). V gave up 6 bases and J gave up 0 bases, with 14 bases separating them. CDR1 DFQATT and CDR2 SNEGSKA come from the germline V gene (reference sequence). The CDR3 sequence is 14 residues long. CDR3 sequence (DNA): TGCAGTGCGCGGGGCCGCCTAATGAACACTGAAGCTTTCTTT. This translates into CSARGRLMNTEAFF.

In its sample, this clone was seen a few times. At one end the junction does not follow the germline gene, possibly because of a read error. This sequence joins TRBV2 and TRBJ2-7; D is ambiguous. This CDR3 is 11 amino acids long. Germline loops: CDR1 SNHLY, CDR2 FYNNEI. DNA for the CDR3: TGTGCCAGCAGGCAGCGAGGCGAGCAGCACTTC. Its translation is CASRQRGEQHF.

This clone has more than one count but fewer than ten. The junction does not match germline at one end; this may be a read error. The CDR3 DNA is TGTGCCAGTAGTATCCAGCCAGGGGTCTACGATCAGTACTTC. Translated, it gives CASSIQPGVYDQYF. The chain couples TRBV19 to TRBJ2-7; D possibly corresponds to TRBD1 (6 bases). From germline, CDR1 is LNHDA and CDR2 SQIVND (reference sequence). The length of the CDR3 is 14 residues.

This clone has at least ten counts. V is TRBV4-1 and J is TRBJ2-5; TRBD1 aligns across 7 bases. The CDR3 is made up of 16 amino acids. The V gene's germline CDR1 is MGHRA and CDR2 YSYEKL. The junction had 10 bases not matched to a gene; V was cut back by 1 base and J by 5 bases. CDR3 sequence reads: CASSQVAVQGRETQYF. The CDR3 DNA follows: TGCGCCAGCAGCCAAGTGGCCGTACAGGGGCGGGAGACCCAGTACTTC.

This clone occurred a few times. The chain uses TRBV6-2 or TRBV6-3 and TRBJ1-1; weak D call: TRBD1 (5 bases). The CDR3 consists of 17 residues. The V end lost 2 bases, the J end lost 0 bases, and 16 bases lay between the germline ends. The V gene's germline CDR1 is MNHEY and CDR2 SVGEGT. CDR3 nucleotide sequence: TGTGCCAGCAGTTACGGCGGAGGGGACGGCCTGAACACTGAAGCTTTCTTT. It translates to CASSYGGGDGLNTEAFF.

This clone was recorded many times. The genes are TRBV4-2 and TRBJ2-2; D remains ambiguous. CDR1 is LGHNA and CDR2 is YNFKEQ in the germline V gene. V was trimmed by 0 bases and J by 5 bases, leaving 7 bases between them. The length of the CDR3 is 14 residues. Here the CDR3 reads CASSQEGRTGELFF. The CDR3 nucleotides read TGTGCCAGCAGCCAAGAGGGCCGAACCGGGGAGCTGTTTTTT.

This clone was seen repeatedly, ten times or more. The V call is TRBV3-1, the J call TRBJ2-3; D is ambiguous. The CDR3 is 14 amino acids. Trimming left V 4 bases short and J 4 bases short, with 12 bases between. CDR1 and CDR2 from the germline V gene are LGHDT and YNNKEL (reference sequence). The CDR3 spells CASSPRGGADTQYF. The CDR3 DNA reads as TGTGCCAGCAGCCCGCGCGGCGGTGCAGATACGCAGTATTTT.

This clone has ten or more counts. The chain has TRBV15 and TRBJ1-4; D is unresolved. The CDR3 covers 15 residues. Germline values: CDR1 LNHNV, CDR2 YYDKDF (reference sequence). Trimming took off 3 bases at V and 8 bases at J, with 16 bases between the two ends. The CDR3 DNA reads as TGTGCCACCAGCAGGCAGTCTCCCGGAGGGGAAAAACTGTTTTTT. As protein: CATSRQSPGGEKLFF.

This clone showed up many times. The chain links TRBV30 to TRBJ2-1; 9 nucleotides line up with TRBD2. The CDR3 runs to 13 residues. The germline V gene has CDR1 GTSNPN and CDR2 SVGIG (reference sequence). V trimming: 5 bases; J trimming: 9 bases; junction bases outside the gene matches: 8. The DNA for the CDR3 is TGTGCCTGGGGCGGGACTAGCTGGTCTGAGCAGTTCTTC. Its translation: CAWGGTSWSEQFF.

The J gene is TRBJ1-3, the V gene TRBV28; the match to TRBD1 covers 7 bases. The germline V gene encodes CDR1 MDHEN and CDR2 SYDVKM. The CDR3 consists of 14 residues. The CDR3 coding sequence is TGTGCGGGACAGAATGGCCCCTCTGGAAACACCATATATTTT. It is translated as CAGQNGPSGNTIYF.

The chain recombines TRBV11-2 with TRBJ1-2, with 7 positions matching TRBD1. Germline CDR1 is SGHAT and CDR2 is FQNNGV. CDR3 size: 15 residues. Losses at the gene ends were 4 bases for V and 8 bases for J; bases not matched to a gene: 13. Here the CDR3 reads CASSSNPGTVYGYTF. CDR3 sequence (DNA): TGTGCCAGCAGCTCCAACCCCGGGACAGTTTACGGCTACACCTTC. Using reference TRBV11-2 and TRBJ1-2 for the parts outside the CDR3, the full variable domain is EAGVAQSPRYKIIEKRQSVAFWCNPISGHATLYWYQQILGQGPKLLIQFQNNGVVDDSQLPKDRFSAERLKGVDSTLKIQPAKLEDSAVYLCASSSNPGTVYGYTFGSGTRLTVV.

By sample fraction, this clone is medium-sized. V is TRBV28 and J is TRBJ2-7; possible D gene TRBD2, 6 bases. The CDR3 length is 13 residues. Germline CDR1 and CDR2: MDHEN and SYDVKM. Between the trimmed V and J ends, which lost 1 base and 7 bases, there was a span of 11 bases. The CDR3 DNA follows: TGTGCCAGCAGTTTATCCCGACTAGTGGAGCAGTACTTC. Its translation is CASSLSRLVEQYF.

The chain has TRBV28 and TRBJ1-6; D may be TRBD1 (5 bases). Germline lookup yields CDR1 MDHEN and CDR2 SYDVKM. Trimming cost V 7 bases and J 0 bases, with 13 bases left between them. The CDR3 covers 16 residues. This CDR3 reads CASKTGESSYNSPLHF. In DNA form, the CDR3 reads TGTGCCAGCAAAACAGGAGAGAGCTCCTATAATTCACCCCTCCACTTT.